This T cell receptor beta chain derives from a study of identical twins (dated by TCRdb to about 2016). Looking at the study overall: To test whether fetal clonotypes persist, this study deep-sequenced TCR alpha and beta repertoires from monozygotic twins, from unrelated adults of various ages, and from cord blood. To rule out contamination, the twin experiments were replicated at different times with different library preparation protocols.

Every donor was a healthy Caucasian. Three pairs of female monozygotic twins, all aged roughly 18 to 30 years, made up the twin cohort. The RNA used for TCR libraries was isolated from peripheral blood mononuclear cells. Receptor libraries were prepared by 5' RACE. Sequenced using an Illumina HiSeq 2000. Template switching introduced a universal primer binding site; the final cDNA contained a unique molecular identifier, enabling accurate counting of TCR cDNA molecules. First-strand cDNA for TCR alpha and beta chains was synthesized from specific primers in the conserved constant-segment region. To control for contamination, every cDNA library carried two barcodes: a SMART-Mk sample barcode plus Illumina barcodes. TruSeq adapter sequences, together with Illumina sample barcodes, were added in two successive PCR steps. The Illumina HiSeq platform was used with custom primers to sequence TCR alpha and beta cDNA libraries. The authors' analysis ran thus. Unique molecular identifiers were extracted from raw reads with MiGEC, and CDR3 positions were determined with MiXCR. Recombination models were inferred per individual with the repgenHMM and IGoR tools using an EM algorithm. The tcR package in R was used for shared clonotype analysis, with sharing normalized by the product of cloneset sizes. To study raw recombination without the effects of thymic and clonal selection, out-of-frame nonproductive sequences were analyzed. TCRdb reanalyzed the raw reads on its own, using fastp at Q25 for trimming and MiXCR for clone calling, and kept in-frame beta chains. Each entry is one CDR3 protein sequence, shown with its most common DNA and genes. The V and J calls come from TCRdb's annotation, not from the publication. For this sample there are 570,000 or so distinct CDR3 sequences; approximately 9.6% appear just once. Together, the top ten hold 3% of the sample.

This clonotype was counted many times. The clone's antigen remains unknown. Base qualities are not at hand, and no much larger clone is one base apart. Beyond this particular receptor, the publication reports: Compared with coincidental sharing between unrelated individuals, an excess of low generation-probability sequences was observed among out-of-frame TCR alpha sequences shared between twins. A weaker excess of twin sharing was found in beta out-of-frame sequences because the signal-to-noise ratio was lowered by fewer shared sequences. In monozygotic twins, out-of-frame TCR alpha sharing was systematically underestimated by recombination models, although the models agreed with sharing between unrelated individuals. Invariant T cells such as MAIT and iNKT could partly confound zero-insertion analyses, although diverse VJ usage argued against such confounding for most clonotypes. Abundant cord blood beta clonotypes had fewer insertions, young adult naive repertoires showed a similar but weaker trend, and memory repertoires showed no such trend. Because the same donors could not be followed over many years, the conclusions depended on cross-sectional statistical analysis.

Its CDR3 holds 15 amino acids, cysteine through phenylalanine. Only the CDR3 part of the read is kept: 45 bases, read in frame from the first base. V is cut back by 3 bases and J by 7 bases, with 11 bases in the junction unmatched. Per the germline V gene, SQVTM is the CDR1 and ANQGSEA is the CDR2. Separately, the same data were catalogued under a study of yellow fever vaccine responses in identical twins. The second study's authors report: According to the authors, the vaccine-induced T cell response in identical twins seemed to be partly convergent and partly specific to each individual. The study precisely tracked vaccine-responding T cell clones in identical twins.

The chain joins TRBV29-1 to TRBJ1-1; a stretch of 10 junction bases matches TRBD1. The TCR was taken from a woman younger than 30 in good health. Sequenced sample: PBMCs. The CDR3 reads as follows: CSVEGGRQGANEAFF. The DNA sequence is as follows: TGCAGCGTTGAGGGGGGACGACAGGGGGCCAATGAAGCTTTCTTT.